A selection of T cell receptor beta chains follows, all from one sample in a study of blood T cells in healthy people across ages. TCRdb used MiXCR to reprocess the 5' RACE reads, holding one entry per CDR3 protein. The data show 600,000 to 650,000 distinct CDR3 sequences, approximately 59% seen once. The sequenced sample consisted of blood. The receptors were gathered from a man aged 60 to 75 in good health. Each CDR3 is given with its conserved first and last residue. Fields, in order: clone size, D gene, J gene, V gene, CDR3 protein, CDR3 DNA. The D gene is left open where the match is weak. Size tells how often a clone was seen (once, few, many) or the class of an expanded clone, and some rows leave it out.

>NA|NA|TRBJ2-3|TRBV10-3
CAISQLGDTQYF
TGTGCCATCAGCCAGCTGGGAGATACGCAGTATTTT
>few|NA|TRBJ2-5|TRBV28
CASSFQGTSQETQYF
TGTGCCAGCAGTTTTCAGGGGACGTCCCAAGAGACCCAGTACTTC
>once|TRBD2|TRBJ2-1|TRBV5-1
CASSLPPSVAGGSRYNEQFF
TGCGCCAGCAGCTTGCCCCCGTCGGTAGCGGGGGGGTCTAGATACAATGAGCAGTTCTTC
>NA|TRBD1|TRBJ1-1|TRBV20-1
CSARRRGRVAEAFF
TGCAGTGCTAGACGGAGGGGGCGTGTCGCTGAAGCTTTCTTT
>few|TRBD2|TRBJ2-7|TRBV12-3/TRBV12-4
CASTRRSTSDEQYF
TGTGCCAGCACCCGCAGGTCGACTAGCGACGAGCAGTACTTC
>NA|NA|TRBJ2-7|TRBV18
CASSPEASSYNEQYF
TGTGCCAGCTCACCCGAGGCTAGTTCCTACAATGAGCAGTACTTC
>once|NA|TRBJ2-5|TRBV6-1
CASILGGQETQYF
TGTGCCAGCATTCTAGGGGGGCAAGAGACCCAGTACTTC
>few|NA|TRBJ1-5|TRBV6-6
CASDAGANQPQHF
TGTGCCAGCGACGCAGGGGCGAATCAGCCCCAGCATTTT
>NA|NA|TRBJ2-5|TRBV20-1
CSAAAGGSQYF
TGCAGTGCTGCGGCCGGGGGCTCCCAGTACTTC
>NA|NA|TRBJ2-5|TRBV5-5
CASSLHRSRGQETQYF
TGTGCCAGCAGCTTGCATCGGTCACGGGGCCAAGAGACCCAGTACTTC
>few|NA|TRBJ2-2|TRBV29-1
CSVEGFRGTGELFF
TGCAGCGTTGAAGGCTTCAGGGGCACCGGGGAGCTGTTTTTT
>NA|NA|TRBJ2-2|TRBV20-1
CSASRATNTGELFF
TGCAGTGCTAGTAGAGCAACTAACACCGGGGAGCTGTTTTTT
>few|TRBD1|TRBJ1-6|TRBV27
CASSSPGQGLNSPLHF
TGTGCCAGCAGTTCCCCGGGACAGGGGTTGAATTCACCCCTCCACTTT
>once|TRBD1|TRBJ1-2|TRBV7-9
CASRRDSPDGYTF
TGTGCCAGCAGAAGGGACAGCCCGGATGGCTACACCTTC
>NA|TRBD2|TRBJ2-3|TRBV6-5
CASRSGGRIDTQYF
TGTGCCAGCAGGTCGGGAGGGAGGATAGATACGCAGTATTTT
>NA|NA|TRBJ2-7|TRBV7-9
CASMAGDYEQYF
TGTGCCAGCATGGCAGGGGACTACGAGCAGTACTTC
>NA|NA|TRBJ1-4|TRBV5-1
CASSLDLSGYEKLFF
TGCGCCAGCAGCTTGGACCTGAGTGGGTATGAAAAACTGTTTTTT
>few|NA|TRBJ2-3|TRBV5-1
CASGAGQPADTQYF
TGCGCCAGCGGAGCTGGGCAGCCCGCCGATACGCAGTATTTT
>many|TRBD1|TRBJ1-2|TRBV20-1
CSAGGTALLYGYTF
TGCAGTGCTGGCGGGACAGCTCTCCTATATGGCTACACCTTC
>few|TRBD2|TRBJ2-3|TRBV4-1
CASSQGTSGETDTQYF
TGCGCCAGCAGCCAGGGGACTAGCGGGGAGACAGATACGCAGTATTTT
>NA|NA|TRBJ1-1|TRBV2
CASTTNTEAFF
TGTGCCAGCACCACGAACACTGAAGCTTTCTTT
>few|NA|TRBJ1-2|TRBV27
CASSFSKRNGYTF
TGTGCCAGCAGTTTTTCCAAGAGGAATGGCTACACCTTC
>many|NA|TRBJ2-1|TRBV4-2
CASSPLKGDEQFF
TGTGCCAGCAGCCCCCTCAAGGGCGATGAGCAGTTCTTC